A single sample is the source of the 5 T cell receptor beta chains below, sequenced in a study of T cell repertoires in cytomegalovirus infection. For these TCRs, the target antigens are not known. MiXCR was run by TCRdb on the reads, yielding one entry per CDR3 protein. Of around 770,000 distinct CDR3 sequences listed, 29% were seen once; the top ten hold around 13%. This sample comprised cultured CD8+ T cells from PBMCs, obtained from culture after CMV antigen stimulation. All receptors derive from a human donor in good health (CMV status not recorded). Some clones in this sample may be carry-over from other donors' samples.

The rearrangement uses TRBV12-3 or TRBV12-4 and TRBJ1-1; no definite D call. V was clipped by 6 bases and J by 1 base, with 15 bases between them. The CDR3 has 15 amino acids. This CDR3 is CASRPRGRPNTEAFF. CDR3 DNA: TGTGCCAGCAGACCCCGAGGCAGACCGAACACTGAAGCTTTCTTT.

This clonotype was counted many times. The rearrangement joins TRBV27 to TRBJ1-3, with a tentative D call TRBD1 (5 bases). Looked up from germline, CDR1 is MNHEY and CDR2 is SMNVEV (reference sequence). The CDR3 loop spans 15 amino acids. The V end was cut by 8 bases, the J end by 2 bases, with 16 bases between. DNA of the CDR3: TGTGCCAGCGCTGTCGGGGCCGGGGCTGGAAACACCATATATTTT. It specifies CASAVGAGAGNTIYF.

In its sample, this clonotype was seen a few times. The chain carries TRBV27 and TRBJ1-5, with D unresolved. V lost 5 bases to trimming and J lost 7 bases, with 12 bases between them. Germline lookup yields CDR1 MNHEY and CDR2 SMNVEV (reference sequence). The CDR3 covers 13 residues. DNA of the CDR3: TGTGCCAGCAGTCCGACCCAGCGCCAGCCCCAGCATTTT. Protein product: CASSPTQRQPQHF.

This clonotype has just a few counts. V gene TRBV6-2 or TRBV6-3 combines with J gene TRBJ2-7, with D tentatively TRBD1 (6 bases). The germline V and J ends were trimmed by 2 bases and 2 bases, with 10 bases remaining between them. The CDR3 is made up of 14 amino acids. The germline gives CDR1 MNHEY, CDR2 SVGEGT. The CDR3 nucleotides read TGTGCCAGCAGTTACGGTACAGGGCCCTACGAGCAGTACGTC. Translating it yields CASSYGTGPYEQYV.

This clonotype was recorded a few times. The V call is TRBV7-9, the J call TRBJ1-4; D gene ambiguous. V was trimmed by 5 bases and J by 5 bases, leaving 9 bases between them. Germline lookup yields CDR1 SEHNR and CDR2 FQNEAQ (reference sequence). This CDR3 is built from 13 residues. The CDR3 DNA sequence: TGTGCCAGCAGCCAATCCGTGAATGAAAAACTGTTTTTT. Amino acids: CASSQSVNEKLFF.